This T cell receptor beta chain was retrieved from a study of blood T cell repertoires in COVID-19 (dated by TCRdb to the early 2020s). Some background on the complete study: The collaborator samples originated in the United States, Italy and Spain and spanned the acute and convalescent phases of COVID-19. The prospective study material was composed of cDNA or gDNA derived from T cells, B-cell-depleted T cells, or PBMCs. The samples were drawn from two sources: the first 160 participants of the ongoing ImmuneRACE study, and fewer than 1,500 subjects contributed by 6 global collaborators. Deeply sampled blood TCRbeta repertoires from subjects exposed to, actively infected with, or recovered from COVID-19 were included in the dataset. The repertoires were released in a freely available public database meant as a resource for research on the immune response to SARS-CoV-2. Where available, HLA class I and class II types were taken from metadata supplied by the sample provider and were not determined by assay-based typing. The sample metadata nearly always contained a de-identified subject ID, COVID-19 status, age in years and sex. Here is what the overall study found, with its caveats: The amount of clinical and demographic metadata varied by source and participant and was provided uncurated.

Collaborating institutions collected whole blood in K2EDTA tubes following their own protocols. Collaborator samples were shipped for TCRbeta analysis as frozen whole blood, isolated PBMCs, or DNA extracted from either sample type. The CDR3 numbers 13 residues from cysteine through phenylalanine. Kept here is only the CDR3 DNA, which spans 39 bases and is read in frame from base 1. V is cut back by 5 bases and J by 7 bases, with 6 bases in the junction unmatched. This clone has a handful of counts. What this receptor recognizes is not known. Per-nucleotide qualities are absent, and no much larger clonotype sits a single base away. The immunoSEQ Assay, a bias-controlled multiplex PCR, was used to amplify TCRbeta CDR3 regions from genomic DNA. Regarding the original processing steps: The number of nucleated cells in each sample was estimated from the amplification of reference gene primers within the assay. Sequence reads were collapsed and filtered to measure the absolute abundance of every unique TCRbeta CDR3 rearrangement. Productive Simpson clonality was computed per sample as the square root of Simpson's diversity index over productive rearrangements. In TCRdb, the immuneACCESS table is reduced to in-frame sequences with V and J assigned. These tables do not hold every clone; where another copy was compared, an unresolved V gene accounts for under half, and the others remain unexplained. V and J calls and clone size are given by that table; D and trimming were obtained from the DNA. The sample table contains 200,000 to 250,000 clones; only one count was recorded for about 80% of them. 8.9% of the sample is in the top ten clones.

This receptor was identified in a man at least 80 years old with acute or convalescent COVID-19. Sequencing used peripheral blood. The chain was built from TRBV12-3 or TRBV12-4 and TRBJ2-7, and TRBD1 matches 9 of the central bases. The CDR3 protein sequence reads: CASSHRGLEEQYF. The sequenced DNA is TGTGCCAGCAGTCACAGGGGGCTGGAAGAGCAGTACTTC.